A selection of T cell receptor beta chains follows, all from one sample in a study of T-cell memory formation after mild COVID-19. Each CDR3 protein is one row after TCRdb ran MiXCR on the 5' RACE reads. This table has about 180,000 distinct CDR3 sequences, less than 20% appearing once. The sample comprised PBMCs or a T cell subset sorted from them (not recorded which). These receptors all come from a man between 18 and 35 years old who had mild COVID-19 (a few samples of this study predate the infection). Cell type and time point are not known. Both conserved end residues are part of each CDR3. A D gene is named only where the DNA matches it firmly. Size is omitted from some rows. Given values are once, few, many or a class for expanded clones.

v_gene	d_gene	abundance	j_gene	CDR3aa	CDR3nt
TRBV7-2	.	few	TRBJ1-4	CASSLVIRTADNEKLFF	TGTGCCAGCAGCTTAGTTATAAGAACCGCAGATAATGAAAAACTGTTTTTT
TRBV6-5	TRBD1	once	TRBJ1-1	CASSSGGAPNTEAFF	TGTGCCAGCAGCTCAGGGGGGGCGCCGAACACTGAAGCTTTCTTT
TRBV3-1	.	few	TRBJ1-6	CASSDRTSSPLHF	TGTGCCAGCAGCGACAGGACGAGTTCACCCCTCCACTTT
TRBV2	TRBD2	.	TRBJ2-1	CASSSGGGNEQFF	TGTGCCAGCAGTAGCGGGGGAGGCAATGAGCAGTTCTTC
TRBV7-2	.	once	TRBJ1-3	CASSLAAPGSGNTIYF	TGTGCCAGCAGCTTAGCCGCCCCGGGCTCTGGAAACACCATATATTTT
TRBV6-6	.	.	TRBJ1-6	CASSHPRGTYNSPLHF	TGTGCCAGCAGTCACCCTCGGGGGACCTATAATTCACCCCTCCACTTT
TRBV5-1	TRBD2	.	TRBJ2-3	CASSPQREADTQYF	TGCGCCAGCAGCCCTCAGCGGGAGGCAGATACGCAGTATTTT
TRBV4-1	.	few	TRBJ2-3	CASSQRGSTDTQYF	TGCGCCAGCAGCCAGCGGGGAAGCACAGATACGCAGTATTTT
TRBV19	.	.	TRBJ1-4	CASSMKQDEKLFF	TGTGCCAGTAGTATGAAACAGGATGAAAAACTGTTTTTT
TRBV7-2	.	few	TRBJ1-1	CASSFYVEAFF	TGTGCCAGCAGCTTTTACGTGGAAGCTTTCTTT
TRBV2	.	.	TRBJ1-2	CASGTGTAYGYTF	TGTGCCAGCGGGACCGGGACGGCGTATGGCTACACCTTC
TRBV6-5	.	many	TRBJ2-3	CASSWDNTDTQYF	TGTGCCAGCAGTTGGGACAACACAGATACGCAGTATTTT
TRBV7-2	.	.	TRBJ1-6	CAIPQGNYNSPLHF	TGTGCCATCCCACAGGGAAACTATAATTCACCCCTCCACTTT
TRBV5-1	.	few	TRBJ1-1	CASSFEGTEAFF	TGCGCCAGCAGCTTTGAGGGCACTGAAGCTTTCTTT
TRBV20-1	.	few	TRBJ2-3	CSANTGLWADTQYF	TGCAGTGCGAACACAGGGTTGTGGGCAGATACGCAGTATTTT
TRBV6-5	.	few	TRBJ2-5	CASSYLSKETQYF	TGTGCCAGCAGTTACCTCTCCAAAGAGACCCAGTACTTC
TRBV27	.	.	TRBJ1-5	CASSPYEGQPQHF	TGTGCCAGCAGCCCATACGAGGGCCAGCCCCAGCATTTT
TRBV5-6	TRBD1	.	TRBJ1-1	CASSSGLQGRTEAFF	TGTGCCAGCAGCTCAGGACTACAGGGGCGGACTGAAGCTTTCTTT
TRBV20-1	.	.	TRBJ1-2	CSAPPGDSYGYTF	TGCAGTGCCCCGCCTGGAGATAGCTATGGCTACACCTTC
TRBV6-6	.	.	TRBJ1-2	CASSYGGRGHYTF	TGTGCCAGCAGTTACGGGGGCAGGGGACACTACACCTTC
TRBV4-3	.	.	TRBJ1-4	CASSQASAFLATNEKLFF	TGCGCCAGCAGCCAAGCCTCTGCTTTCCTCGCAACTAATGAAAAACTGTTTTTT
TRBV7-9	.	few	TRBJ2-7	CASSLGRGSSYEQYF	TGTGCCAGCAGCTTAGGGCGGGGAAGCTCCTACGAGCAGTACTTC
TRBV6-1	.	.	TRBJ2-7	CASSEAAFPGEQYF	TGTGCCAGCAGTGAAGCTGCATTCCCGGGGGAGCAGTACTTC
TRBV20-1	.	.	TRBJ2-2	CSAKPGINTGELFF	TGCAGTGCTAAACCGGGGATTAACACCGGGGAGCTGTTTTTT
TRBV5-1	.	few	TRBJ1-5	CASRPTPTTNQPQHF	TGCGCCAGCAGACCCACTCCTACCACCAATCAGCCCCAGCATTTT
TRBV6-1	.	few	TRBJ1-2	CASSEALGDGYTF	TGTGCCAGCAGTGAAGCGCTGGGGGATGGCTACACCTTC
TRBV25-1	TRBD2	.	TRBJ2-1	CASSPRGLGSYNEQFF	TGTGCCAGCAGCCCAAGGGGACTAGGTTCCTACAATGAGCAGTTCTTC
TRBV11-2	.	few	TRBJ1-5	CASSLGGYSNQPQHF	TGTGCCAGCAGCTTGGGCGGCTATAGCAATCAGCCCCAGCATTTT
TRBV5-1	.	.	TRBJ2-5	CASSLGTVLQETQYF	TGCGCCAGCAGCTTGGGGACAGTTCTCCAAGAGACCCAGTACTTC
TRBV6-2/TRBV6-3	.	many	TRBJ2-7	CASEQQGRGYEQYF	TGTGCCAGCGAGCAACAGGGCCGTGGCTACGAGCAGTACTTC
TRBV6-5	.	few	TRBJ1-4	CASRTRGWDEKLFF	TGTGCCAGCAGGACCCGGGGGTGGGATGAAAAACTGTTTTTT
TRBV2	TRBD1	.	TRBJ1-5	CASTGQEYQPQHF	TGTGCCAGCACGGGACAGGAGTATCAGCCCCAGCATTTT
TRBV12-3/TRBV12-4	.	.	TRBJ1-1	CASSVQYGKPEAFF	TGTGCCAGCAGTGTACAGTACGGTAAGCCTGAAGCTTTCTTT
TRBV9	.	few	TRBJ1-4	CASSSDPGGEKLFF	TGTGCCAGCAGCTCCGATCCGGGGGGTGAAAAACTGTTTTTT
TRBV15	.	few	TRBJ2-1	CATSRSAEGWYNEQFF	TGTGCCACCAGCAGGTCAGCGGAGGGTTGGTACAATGAGCAGTTCTTC
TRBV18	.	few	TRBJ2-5	CASSPSFVQETQYF	TGTGCCAGCTCACCGTCGTTCGTGCAAGAGACCCAGTACTTC
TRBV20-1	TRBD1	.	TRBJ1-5	CSASGRTGENQPQHF	TGCAGTGCTAGCGGACGGACAGGGGAAAATCAGCCCCAGCATTTT
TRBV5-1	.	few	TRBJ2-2	CASSPGADTGELFF	TGCGCCAGCAGCCCGGGGGCCGACACCGGGGAGCTGTTTTTT
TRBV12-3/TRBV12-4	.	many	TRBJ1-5	CASSFGSNQPQHF	TGCGCCAGCAGCTTTGGGAGCAATCAGCCCCAGCATTTT
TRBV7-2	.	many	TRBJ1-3	CASSLGSGNTIYF	TGTGCCAGCAGTTTGGGCTCTGGAAACACCATATATTTT
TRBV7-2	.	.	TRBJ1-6	CASSSHGYSPLHF	TGTGCCAGCAGCTCTCACGGGTACTCACCCCTCCACTTT
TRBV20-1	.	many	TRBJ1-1	CSARDTLWAMNTEAFF	TGCAGTGCTAGAGATACGTTGTGGGCAATGAACACTGAAGCTTTCTTT